These 14 T cell receptor beta chains share one sample of origin, sequenced in a study of T cells in tumors after PD-1 blockade (dated by TCRdb to between 2018 and 2021). The sample's time point label, decoded: before anti-PD-1 therapy. The library relied on the immunoSEQ multiplex PCR assay. The immuneACCESS repertoire file appears here via TCRdb, limited to in-frame rearrangements. These files lack a portion of the clones; in checked studies, under half of the deficit traces to unresolved V genes, and the cause of the others is not known. For this sample there are about 20,000 clones; around 78% appear just once. 26% of the sample comes from the top ten. Sequenced here: PBMCs, sampled before anti-PD-1 treatment. The receptors shown here come from a human donor with basal cell carcinoma.

In regard to this clone: This CDR3 is also generated by other DNA sequences in the sample. This chain uses TRBV2 with TRBJ2-1; 8 bases fit TRBD2. J gave up 0 bases and V 5 bases, and 15 bases lay outside the gene matches. CDR1 and CDR2 (germline): SNHLY, FYNNEI. The CDR3 has 19 residues. CDR3 sequence: CASSYGGAGVGSSYNEQFF. For the CDR3, the DNA is TGTGCCAGCAGTTACGGGGGGGCGGGGGTGGGGAGCTCCTACAATGAGCAGTTCTTC.

The chain is built from TRBV7-9 and TRBJ2-7, with D perhaps TRBD1 (6 bases). V gave up 5 bases and J gave up 6 bases, with 14 bases separating them. This CDR3 is built from 13 residues. CDR1 is SEHNR, CDR2 FQNEAQ, per germline (reference sequence). This CDR3 reads CASSLGTIGEQYF. The CDR3, as DNA: TGTGCCAGCAGCCTTGGGACAATTGGCGAGCAGTACTTC.

This sequence joins TRBV5-4 and TRBJ2-7; 16 bases fit TRBD2. V shed 1 base and J 7 bases; nucleotides not matched to a gene: 5. This CDR3 contains 16 residues. Germline CDR1 and CDR2: SGHNT and YYREEE (reference sequence). The CDR3 region is CASSLLGLAGGPEQYF. The CDR3 nucleotides read TGTGCCAGCAGCTTGCTGGGACTAGCGGGAGGGCCGGAGCAGTACTTC.

The chain joins TRBV4-1 to TRBJ2-3; D is unresolved. The CDR3 extends over 14 amino acids. The V end was cut by 4 bases, the J end by 1 base, with 9 bases between. Germline CDR1 reads MGHRA; CDR2 reads YSYEKL. The DNA for the CDR3 is TGCGCCAGCAGCCCCCTTTTTGGCACAGATACGCAGTATTTT. Protein: CASSPLFGTDTQYF.

This rearrangement joins TRBV3-1 (or the pseudogene TRBV3-2) to TRBJ2-1; 7 positions agree with TRBD1. The germline V gene encodes CDR1 LGHDT and CDR2 YNNKEL (reference sequence). V was pared by 1 base and J by 4 bases, with 4 bases of the junction left unmatched. The CDR3 covers 15 residues. The DNA of the CDR3 is TGTGCCAGCAGCCAAGCGACAGGGTCTTACAATGAGCAGTTCTTC. Its translation is CASSQATGSYNEQFF.

The chain uses TRBV6-5 and TRBJ1-4; 8 positions match TRBD1. The CDR3 has 16 amino acids. The germline CDR1 and CDR2 sequences are MNHEY and SVGAGI. V dropped 4 bases and J dropped 7; count of bases not matched to a gene: 11. The chain's CDR3 is CASSSRSAGGGEKLFF. The CDR3 region has the DNA TGTGCCAGCAGTTCGAGAAGTGCAGGGGGCGGTGAAAAACTGTTTTTT.

The genes are TRBV10-1 and TRBJ2-2; D uncertain. Between the trimmed V and J ends, which lost 5 bases and 2 bases, there was a span of 12 bases. The CDR3 is 15 residues long. Germline V CDR1 and CDR2: WNHNN, SYGVQD (reference sequence). CDR3 amino acids: CASSSGAFNTGELFF. CDR3 nucleotides: TGCGCCAGCAGTTCAGGAGCGTTCAACACCGGGGAGCTGTTTTTT.

V usage is TRBV2 and J usage is TRBJ2-3, with D hard to call. V lost 4 bases to trimming and J lost 6 bases, with 17 bases between them. The CDR3 is made up of 15 amino acids. The germline V gene has CDR1 SNHLY and CDR2 FYNNEI. The CDR3 region has the DNA TGTGCCAGCAGTGTCTCTGGGCACGACATGGATACGCAGTATTTT. Its translation: CASSVSGHDMDTQYF.

The genes are TRBV4-1 and TRBJ2-1, with 9 bases that match TRBD2. The CDR3 consists of 15 residues. The trim removed 1 base at V and 10 bases at J, leaving 8 bases unmatched. The germline V gene has CDR1 MGHRA and CDR2 YSYEKL. For the CDR3, the DNA is TGCGCCAGCAGCCAAGTTAGCGGGGGACCAATGGAGCAGTTCTTC. Translation gives CASSQVSGGPMEQFF.

The chain links TRBV28 to TRBJ2-6, with D possibly TRBD1 on 6 matching bases. The CDR3 is made up of 16 amino acids. V was shortened by 5 bases and J by 1 base, with 12 bases between the two germline ends. Germline values: CDR1 MDHEN, CDR2 SYDVKM. CDR3 nucleotides: TGTGCCAGCAGTATCACAGGGTTTTCTGGGGCCAACGTCCTGACTTTC. Translating it yields CASSITGFSGANVLTF.

The genes are TRBV24-1 and TRBJ1-1; 11 nucleotides align to TRBD1. Looked up from germline, CDR1 is KGHDR and CDR2 is SFDVKD. Losses at the gene ends were 6 bases for V and 5 bases for J; bases not matched to a gene: 7. This CDR3 is built from 15 residues. This CDR3 is CATSKEDRGPTEAFF. For the CDR3, the DNA is TGTGCCACCAGTAAGGAGGACAGGGGGCCAACTGAAGCTTTCTTT.

This sequence joins TRBV5-4 and TRBJ2-3; D gene unclear. Germline V CDR1 and CDR2: SGHNT, YYREEE (reference sequence). This CDR3 is built from 15 residues. Trimming stripped 0 bases from V and 0 bases from J, with 8 bases between. CDR3 bases: TGTGCCAGCAGCTTGGACGGGCGTAGCACAGATACGCAGTATTTT. Its translation is CASSLDGRSTDTQYF.

This chain uses TRBV28 with TRBJ2-7; 9 bases fit TRBD2. Trimming at V came to 8 bases and at J to 0 bases, leaving 5 bases not matched to a gene. This CDR3 region has 14 residues. Germline V gene data show CDR1 as MDHEN and CDR2 as SYDVKM. The CDR3 DNA sequence: TGTGCCAGCGGTCAGCGGGGGGTCTCCTACGAGCAGTACTTC. Its protein is CASGQRGVSYEQYF.

V and J are TRBV24-1 and TRBJ2-6, with D unresolved. In germline, CDR1 is KGHDR, CDR2 SFDVKD. V dropped 3 bases and J dropped 2 bases, with 7 bases sitting between them. There are 15 residues in the CDR3. Here the CDR3 DNA reads TGTGCCACCAGTGATGTTGGGGCTGGGGCCAACGTCCTGACTTTC. Its protein is CATSDVGAGANVLTF.